The entry below gives a single T cell receptor (beta chain) sequence along with its context. This sample is part of a study of blood T cell repertoires in COVID-19. The J segment lost 9 bases and the V segment lost 3 bases, leaving 9 bases of the junction unmatched. Germline V gene sequence: CDR1 SGHTA, CDR2 FQGTGA. The CDR3 consists of 15 residues. Produced via immunoSEQ multiplex PCR; TCRdb's table is partial and in-frame only. The profile shows more than 25,000 clones, about 85% of them singletons. J is TRBJ2-1 and V is TRBV7-3, with 9 bases lining up with TRBD1. This sequence originates from a man aged 55 to 70 with active COVID-19. Specimen: peripheral blood. This CDR3 is CASSLVGTGRGEQFF. CDR3 in DNA: TGTGCCAGCAGCTTGGTCGGGACAGGGCGGGGTGAGCAGTTCTTC.